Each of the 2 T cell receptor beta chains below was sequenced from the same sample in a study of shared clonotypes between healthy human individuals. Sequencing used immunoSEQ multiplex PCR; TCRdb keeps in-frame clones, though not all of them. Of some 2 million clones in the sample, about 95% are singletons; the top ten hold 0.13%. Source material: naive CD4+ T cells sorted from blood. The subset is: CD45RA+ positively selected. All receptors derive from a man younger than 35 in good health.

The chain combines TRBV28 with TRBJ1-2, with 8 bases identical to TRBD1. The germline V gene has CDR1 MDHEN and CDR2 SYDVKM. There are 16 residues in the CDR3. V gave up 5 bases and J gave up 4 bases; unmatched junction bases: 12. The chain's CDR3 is CASSTNIRGRGYGYTF. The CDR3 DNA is TGTGCCAGCAGTACCAATATCAGGGGGCGGGGCTATGGCTACACCTTC.

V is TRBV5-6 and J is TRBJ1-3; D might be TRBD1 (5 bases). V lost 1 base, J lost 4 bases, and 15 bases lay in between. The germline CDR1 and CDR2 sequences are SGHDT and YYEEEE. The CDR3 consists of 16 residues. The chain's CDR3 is CASSLKNGGAGNTIYF. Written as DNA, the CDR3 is TGTGCCAGCAGCTTGAAAAACGGGGGAGCCGGAAACACCATATATTTT.